The 23 T cell receptor beta chains presented below share a single source sample, sequenced in a study of T cells in Graves' hyperthyroidism and ophthalmopathy. Template material for amplifying TCR beta CDR3 regions consisted of RNA transcripts. A first-round RT-PCR of the TCR CDR3 used the HTBI primer set. TCRdb reanalysed the multiplex PCR reads using MiXCR and keeps one entry per CDR3 protein. The profile covers hundreds of thousands of distinct CDR3 sequences, with 12% to 15% appearing a single time and roughly 10% taken by the ten largest. Sequenced input: blood. These TCRs come from a woman in her late teens or twenties with Graves' hyperthyroidism.

This clonotype was observed a handful of times. The chain combines TRBV6-2 or TRBV6-3 with TRBJ2-1, with TRBD2 matching over 7 bases. With V trimmed by 5 bases and J by 2 bases, 9 bases remained unmatched. CDR1 and CDR2 from the germline V gene are MNHEY and SVGEGT. The CDR3 length is 16 residues. The CDR3 sequence: CASSTPWEGPYNEQFF. CDR3 DNA: TGTGCCAGCAGTACTCCGTGGGAGGGCCCCTACAATGAGCAGTTCTTC.

In its sample, this clonotype was seen a few times. The V call is TRBV20-1, the J call TRBJ2-1; D possibly corresponds to TRBD2 (7 bases). This CDR3 has 13 residues. CDR1 and CDR2 from the germline V gene are DFQATT and SNEGSKA (reference sequence). V was cut by 5 bases and J by 2 bases, with 10 bases left in between. The CDR3 loop is CSARRGPYNEQFF. CDR3 nucleotides: TGCAGTGCTCGGCGGGGGCCCTACAATGAGCAGTTCTTC.

This clonotype was picked up many times. The gene calls are TRBV28 and TRBJ1-2, with a possible D match to TRBD1 (6 bases). Germline V CDR1 and CDR2: MDHEN, SYDVKM. This CDR3 is built from 14 residues. V shed 1 base and J shed 8 bases, with 14 bases lying between them. For the CDR3, the DNA is TGTGCCAGCAGTTTATTCAAGGGGGGCCGGGGCTACACCTTC. Encoded protein: CASSLFKGGRGYTF.

The chain joins TRBV28 to TRBJ1-1; no firm D call. Germline V gives CDR1 MDHEN, CDR2 SYDVKM. This CDR3 region has 14 residues. Trimming took 4 bases from V and 1 from J, leaving 10 bases between them. The CDR3 nucleotides read TGTGCCAGCAGTTATAACTTCGGGAACACTGAAGCTTTCTTT. Protein sequence: CASSYNFGNTEAFF. Looking up the rest from reference TRBV28 and TRBJ1-1 gives the full variable domain: DVKVTQSSRYLVKRTGEKVFLECVQDMDHENMFWYRQDPGLGLRLIYFSYDVKMKEKGDIPEGYSVSREKKERFSLILESASTNQTSMYLCASSYNFGNTEAFFGQGTRLTVV.

This clonotype was counted at least ten times. The J gene is TRBJ1-2, the V gene TRBV7-3; D might be TRBD1 (5 bases). Germline lookup yields CDR1 SGHTA and CDR2 FQGTGA. Trimming shortened V by 2 bases and J by 8 bases, and 12 bases separated the two germline ends. The CDR3 is 13 amino acids. The CDR3 DNA is TGTGCCAGCAGCTTACTAAGAGGGGACGGCTACACCTTC. Translation gives CASSLLRGDGYTF.

Ten or more counts support this clonotype. V is TRBV20-1 and J is TRBJ2-5, with D possibly TRBD2 on 5 matching bases. Between the trimmed V and J ends, which lost 1 base and 5 bases, there was a span of 14 bases. Per germline, CDR1 DFQATT and CDR2 SNEGSKA (reference sequence). There are 14 residues in the CDR3. CDR3 bases: TGCAGTGCTAGAGTGAGGGTTAGCGTGGAGACCCAGTACTTC. This sequence encodes CSARVRVSVETQYF.

This clonotype was observed at least ten times. This chain uses TRBV2 with TRBJ2-4, with no clear D. Germline V gene sequence: CDR1 SNHLY, CDR2 FYNNEI. CDR3 length: 12 amino acids. The V end was cut by 8 bases, the J end by 2 bases, with 7 bases between. Here the CDR3 DNA reads TGTGCCAGCGGCCCATCCAAAAACATTCAGTACTTC. Its translation is CASGPSKNIQYF. The whole variable domain, filled in from reference TRBV2 and TRBJ2-4, reads EPEVTQTPSHQVTQMGQEVILRCVPISNHLYFYWYRQILGQKVEFLVSFYNNEISEKSEIFDDQFSVERPDGSNFTLKIRSTKLEDSAMYFCASGPSKNIQYFGAGTRLSVL.

The table lists this clonotype with many counts. The chain is built from TRBV18 and TRBJ1-2; D remains unclear. The length of the CDR3 is 12 residues. The V end was cut by 6 bases, the J end by 4 bases, with 9 bases between. Germline loops: CDR1 KGHSH, CDR2 LQKENI. The CDR3 DNA is TGTGCCAGCTCGAGAAATGGCTATGGCTACACCTTC. Translation gives CASSRNGYGYTF.

This clonotype has a count of ten or more. The chain carries TRBV18 and TRBJ2-5, with 7 nucleotides matching TRBD2. The V gene end was trimmed by 3 bases and the J gene end by 4 bases; junction bases not matched to a gene: 2. Germline CDR1 is KGHSH and CDR2 is LQKENI. There are 13 residues in the CDR3. CDR3 protein: CASSPGGGETQYF. The DNA for the CDR3 is TGTGCCAGCTCACCGGGCGGGGGAGAGACCCAGTACTTC.

In its sample, this clonotype was seen a few times. V is TRBV6-4 and J is TRBJ1-5; 8 nucleotides agree with TRBD1. This CDR3 has 15 residues. V was clipped by 7 bases and J by 6 bases; unmatched bases: 11. Germline V gives CDR1 MRHNA, CDR2 SNTAGT. The CDR3 reads CASNPPGQAFQPQHF. The CDR3 region has the DNA TGTGCCAGCAATCCTCCGGGACAGGCGTTTCAGCCCCAGCATTTT.

The chain links TRBV7-2 to TRBJ1-6, with D possibly TRBD1 on 6 matching bases. Germline values: CDR1 SGHTA, CDR2 FQGNSA. V was pared by 1 base and J by 15 bases, with 28 bases between. The CDR3 contains 18 residues. The CDR3 DNA reads as TGTGCCAGCAGCTTAGGCGGGCTGTGGGGGCCTCGAGCATTACGCCTCCACTTT. It yields the protein CASSLGGLWGPRALRLHF.

The chain couples TRBV27 to TRBJ2-1, with TRBD2 matching 7 bases. The CDR3 totals 15 residues. Germline loops: CDR1 MNHEY, CDR2 SMNVEV (reference sequence). With V trimmed by 6 bases and J by 8 bases, 13 bases remained unmatched. The chain's CDR3 is CASSLGGEGRDEQFF. As DNA, the CDR3 is TGTGCCAGCAGCCTAGGCGGGGAGGGCCGGGATGAGCAGTTCTTC.

The genes are TRBV3-1 and TRBJ2-1, with 8 bases identical to TRBD2. The trim removed 1 base at V and 0 bases at J, leaving 5 bases unmatched. Germline V gene data show CDR1 as LGHDT and CDR2 as YNNKEL (reference sequence). CDR3 length equals 17 residues. CDR3 in DNA: TGTGCCAGCAGCCAAGTGACTAGCGCAAACTCCTACAATGAGCAGTTCTTC. Translation gives CASSQVTSANSYNEQFF.

The genes are TRBV5-1 and TRBJ1-1; 8 positions agree with TRBD1. With V trimmed by 4 bases and J by 3 bases, 23 bases remained unmatched. This CDR3 spans 20 amino acids. CDR1 SGHRS and CDR2 YFSETQ come from the germline V gene. CDR3 protein: CASSPTAKDRGRRRDTEAFF. The CDR3 nucleotides read TGCGCCAGCAGCCCGACCGCCAAAGACAGGGGCCGACGCCGGGACACTGAAGCTTTCTTT.

This clonotype came up many times. The chain joins TRBV18 to TRBJ2-7; 10 bases are a match to TRBD2. CDR3 length equals 15 residues. The V and J ends lost 3 bases and 3 bases, in that order; junction bases with no gene match: 5. Germline loops: CDR1 KGHSH, CDR2 LQKENI. The CDR3 region is CASSPSSGSYYEQYF. CDR3 DNA sequence: TGTGCCAGCTCACCGTCTAGCGGGAGCTACTACGAGCAGTACTTC.

This clonotype came up many times. V is TRBV15 and J is TRBJ1-1; D is undetermined. The length of the CDR3 is 13 residues. Trimming left V 5 bases short and J 4 bases short, with 11 bases between. Germline loops: CDR1 LNHNV, CDR2 YYDKDF (reference sequence). In DNA form, the CDR3 reads TGTGCCACCAGCGGATGGAGGACCACTGAAGCTTTCTTT. As protein: CATSGWRTTEAFF.

This clonotype was seen more than once but under ten times. The V and J genes are TRBV10-3 and TRBJ2-3; no reliable D call. The CDR3 is made up of 14 amino acids. Germline V CDR1 and CDR2: ENHRY, SYGVKD. V was cut by 4 bases and J by 0 bases, with 8 bases left in between. The CDR3 sequence is CAISAGSSTDTQYF. Written as DNA, the CDR3 is TGTGCCATCAGTGCCGGTTCTAGCACAGATACGCAGTATTTT.

This clonotype was recorded many times. The V gene is TRBV3-1, the J gene TRBJ1-2; tentative D call: TRBD1 (5 bases). This CDR3 spans 16 amino acids. CDR1 and CDR2 from the germline V gene are LGHDT and YNNKEL (reference sequence). V lost 2 bases to trimming and J lost 0 bases, with 13 bases between them. In nucleotides, the CDR3 is TGTGCCAGCAGCCAAAATGAGGGCAGGGCTAACTATGGCTACACCTTC. This encodes CASSQNEGRANYGYTF.

This clonotype was counted ten times or more. This chain uses TRBV29-1 with TRBJ2-1, with 8 bases fitting TRBD1. The J segment lost 7 bases and the V segment lost 6 bases, leaving 26 bases of the junction unmatched. CDR3 length equals 19 residues. Per the germline V gene, CDR1 is SQVTM and CDR2 is ANQGSEA. The CDR3 region has the DNA TGCAGCGTCGGGATCAGGGGGCCACCGGCAGTCCCCGATCAAAATGAGCAGTTCTTC. This codes for CSVGIRGPPAVPDQNEQFF.

This clonotype was picked up many times. CDR3 loop: CASSLGLGQGSDTQYF. CDR3 in DNA: TGTGCCAGCAGCTTAGGCCTCGGACAGGGGTCAGATACGCAGTATTTT. The chain uses TRBV7-2 and TRBJ2-3, with TRBD1 matching over 9 bases. With 1 base clipped from V and 4 bases from J, the junction kept 6 bases outside the gene matches. The CDR3 contains 16 residues. In germline, CDR1 is SGHTA, CDR2 FQGNSA.

This clonotype came up many times. The chain employs TRBV20-1 and TRBJ1-6; D might be TRBD1 (5 bases). Germline lookup yields CDR1 DFQATT and CDR2 SNEGSKA (reference sequence). V lost 4 bases, J lost 9 bases, and 22 bases lay in between. There are 16 residues in the CDR3. CDR3 DNA sequence: TGCAGTGCTATAGTCGGGGGGTTCAACCCTTTTTCACCCCTCCACTTT. Its protein product is CSAIVGGFNPFSPLHF.

This clonotype has only a few counts. This chain joins TRBV4-3 and TRBJ2-1, with 7 positions matching TRBD1. V gave up 6 bases and J gave up 4 bases; unmatched junction bases: 6. The CDR3 sequence is 14 residues long. CDR1 is LGHNA and CDR2 is YSLEER in the germline V gene. DNA for the CDR3: TGCGCCAGCAGTGGGACAGATGAATACAATGAGCAGTTCTTC. This encodes CASSGTDEYNEQFF.

The chain couples TRBV11-2 to TRBJ2-1; 8 bases are a match to TRBD2. Germline values: CDR1 SGHAT, CDR2 FQNNGV. The trim removed 5 bases at V and 1 base at J, leaving 10 bases unmatched. CDR3 length: 17 amino acids. The CDR3 region is CASSQDIGGRSYNEQFF. As DNA, the CDR3 is TGTGCCAGCAGCCAAGATATAGGCGGGAGGTCCTACAATGAGCAGTTCTTC.